The T cell receptor beta chain described here comes from a study of cytomegalovirus exposure and HLA in healthy donors. Findings and caveats of the study: The productive fraction for most TCR beta V segments was about 87% or about 30% in an earlier analysis.

Remarks on this clone: Its specificity is not known.

With 60 Vbeta and 13 Jbeta primers, the PCR was carried out. Assay: immunoSEQ multiplex PCR; the TCRdb copy retains only in-frame clones and omits some. This sample's table reports fewer than 85,000 clones. Per germline, CDR1 MRHNA and CDR2 SNTAGT. CDR3 length equals 15 residues. V lost 7 bases and J lost 6; bases outside the gene matches: 10. Nominal health characterized the donors when sampled, though unrecorded immune exposures were likely. Sequencing was performed on PBMCs. The origin of this receptor is a woman in her forties in good health and CMV-seropositive. The chain is built from TRBV6-4 and TRBJ2-1; the match to TRBD2 covers 9 bases. This CDR3 is CASTATSGGINEQFF. The DNA of the CDR3 is TGTGCCAGCACAGCGACTAGCGGTGGAATCAATGAGCAGTTCTTC.